These 27 T cell receptor beta chains were sequenced from one sample in a study of early T cells in non-severe SARS-CoV-2 infection. One entry per CDR3 protein, called by TCRdb with MiXCR from the 5' RACE reads. The repertoire holds around 84,000 distinct CDR3 sequences, with around 15% as singletons. Specimen: whole blood. All receptors derive from an adult who was a healthcare worker with PCR-confirmed SARS-CoV-2 infection or an uninfected control (not recorded which).

The V gene is TRBV2, the J gene TRBJ2-1, with D perhaps being TRBD1 or TRBD2 (5 bases each). Deletions cut 4 bases from V and 15 bases from J, with 16 bases between. This CDR3 contains 12 residues. Germline loops: CDR1 SNHLY, CDR2 FYNNEI. The CDR3 spells CASSGGNPGPFF. Written as DNA, the CDR3 is TGTGCCAGCAGTGGAGGCAACCCGGGACCGTTCTTC.

There are a few counts of this clonotype. The genes are TRBV7-3 and TRBJ1-6; D not resolved. V shed 1 base and J shed 7 bases, with 8 bases lying between them. The CDR3 is 14 residues long. Germline V gives CDR1 SGHTA, CDR2 FQGTGA. CDR3 protein: CASSLNSGNSPLHF. In DNA, the CDR3 is TGTGCCAGCAGCTTAAATTCGGGGAATTCACCCCTCCACTTT.

This clonotype showed up just a few times. V usage is TRBV10-2 and J usage is TRBJ2-2, with a possible D match to TRBD2 (5 bases). Germline V gene lookup returns CDR1 WSHSY and CDR2 SAAADI. The CDR3 consists of 15 residues. V was trimmed by 6 bases and J by 4 bases, leaving 15 bases between them. CDR3 DNA: TGCGCCAGCAGCCGCGATAGCGTGACCACCGGGGAGCTGTTTTTT. Translated, it gives CASSRDSVTTGELFF.

This clonotype was seen a few times. CDR3 bases: TGTGCCAGCAGTATAGGCAGGACAGGCGAGCTGTTTTTT. As protein: CASSIGRTGELFF. V usage is TRBV6-1 and J usage is TRBJ2-2; 7 nucleotides agree with TRBD1. This CDR3 is built from 13 residues. Trimming took 5 bases from V and 11 from J; bases not matched to a gene: 8. Germline-derived CDR1 and CDR2 are MNHNS and SASEGT.

The rearrangement links TRBV7-9 to TRBJ2-7; D unclear. CDR1 is SEHNR and CDR2 is FQNEAQ in the germline V gene (reference sequence). Between the trimmed V and J ends, which lost 5 bases and 3 bases, there was a span of 17 bases. This CDR3 contains 15 residues. CDR3 nucleotides: TGTGCCAGCAGCCCTACCCTCGGCGGAGTCTACGAGCAGTACTTC. This sequence encodes CASSPTLGGVYEQYF. The full variable domain, in which reference TRBV7-9 and TRBJ2-7 provide the parts outside the CDR3, is DTGVSQNPRHKITKRGQNVTFRCDPISEHNRLYWYRQTLGQGPEFLTYFQNEAQLEKSRLLSDRFSAERPKGSFSTLEIQRTEQGDSAMYLCASSPTLGGVYEQYFGPGTRLTVT.

This clonotype was observed a handful of times. The chain combines TRBV20-1 with TRBJ2-1; D perhaps matches TRBD1 (6 bases). This CDR3 region has 15 residues. Germline assignment: CDR1 DFQATT and CDR2 SNEGSKA (reference sequence). The V gene lost 5 bases and the J gene lost 0 bases, with 14 bases spanning the gap. CDR3 coding DNA: TGCAGTGCTGTTAACAGGGCTGGCTCCTACAATGAGCAGTTCTTC. Its translation is CSAVNRAGSYNEQFF.

The chain employs TRBV9 and TRBJ2-7; 9 positions agree with TRBD2. V lost 3 bases to trimming and J lost 1 base; unmatched junction nucleotides: 2. The germline V gene encodes CDR1 SGDLS and CDR2 YYNGEE. There are 14 residues in the CDR3. The DNA of the CDR3 is TGTGCCAGCAGCGAGACTAGCGGTTCCTACGAGCAGTACTTC. This sequence encodes CASSETSGSYEQYF.

This clonotype was found many times. This rearrangement joins TRBV3-1 to TRBJ2-7; D uncertain. The CDR3 runs 13 residues. Germline V gene lookup returns CDR1 LGHDT and CDR2 YNNKEL (reference sequence). The germline V and J ends were trimmed by 2 bases and 7 bases, with 12 bases remaining between them. The chain's CDR3 is CASSQSIRREQYF. DNA for the CDR3: TGTGCCAGCAGCCAATCCATACGGCGGGAGCAGTACTTC.

The chain uses TRBV12-3 or TRBV12-4 and TRBJ1-1; D call uncertain. V lost 4 bases, J lost 6 bases, and 9 bases lay in between. CDR3 length: 12 amino acids. CDR3 bases: TGTGCCAGCAGTTCCTTTATGGCTGAAGCTTTCTTT. This translates into CASSSFMAEAFF.

This clonotype showed up just a few times. This sequence joins TRBV7-9 and TRBJ2-3; TRBD2 matches 7 bases. The V segment lost 5 bases and the J segment 2 bases; nucleotides outside the gene matches: 4. This CDR3 comprises 14 residues. Germline CDR1 SEHNR, CDR2 FQNEAQ (reference sequence). The CDR3 region has the DNA TGTGCCAGCAGCCCCAGCGGGAACACAGATACGCAGTATTTT. Protein product: CASSPSGNTDTQYF. The variable domain in full, with the rest retrieved from reference TRBV7-9 and TRBJ2-3, is DTGVSQNPRHKITKRGQNVTFRCDPISEHNRLYWYRQTLGQGPEFLTYFQNEAQLEKSRLLSDRFSAERPKGSFSTLEIQRTEQGDSAMYLCASSPSGNTDTQYFGPGTRLTVL.

The J gene is TRBJ2-7, the V gene TRBV28; D is unclear. This CDR3 comprises 14 residues. Germline V gives CDR1 MDHEN, CDR2 SYDVKM. The V end lost 3 bases, the J end lost 7 bases, and 16 bases lay between the germline ends. This CDR3 reads CASSFLLGTQEQYF. The CDR3 nucleotides are TGTGCCAGCAGTTTCCTCCTAGGAACTCAGGAGCAGTACTTC.

This clonotype has more than one count but fewer than ten. This rearrangement joins TRBV20-1 to TRBJ1-5, with no clear D. This CDR3 is 15 amino acids long. V was cut by 0 bases and J by 5 bases, with 14 bases left in between. Germline V CDR1 and CDR2: DFQATT, SNEGSKA (reference sequence). CDR3 protein: CSARDRLGYYQPQHF. The CDR3 region has the DNA TGCAGTGCTAGAGATCGTCTCGGGTACTATCAGCCCCAGCATTTT.

The sample holds a few counts of this clonotype. The V gene is TRBV29-1, the J gene TRBJ2-5, with D tentatively TRBD1 (6 bases). CDR3 length equals 14 residues. Germline V gene lookup returns CDR1 SQVTM and CDR2 ANQGSEA. V lost 6 bases and J lost 4, with 18 bases in between. The CDR3 coding sequence is TGCAGCGTCGTTATAACAGGGACGGGAGAGACCCAGTACTTC. Amino acids: CSVVITGTGETQYF. Supplemented by reference TRBV29-1 and TRBJ2-5, the full variable domain reads SAVISQKPSRDICQRGTSLTIQCQVDSQVTMMFWYRQQPGQSLTLIATANQGSEATYESGFVIDKFPISRPNLTFSTLTVSNMSPEDSSIYLCSVVITGTGETQYFGPGTRLLVL.

J is TRBJ2-7 and V is TRBV5-1; TRBD2 aligns across 12 bases. Trimming took 4 bases from V and 6 from J; bases not matched to a gene: 8. The CDR3 totals 15 residues. The germline V gene has CDR1 SGHRS and CDR2 YFSETQ. The CDR3 DNA is TGCGCCAGCAGCCATGGACTAGCGGGGTCGTCCGAGCAGTACTTC. Translation: CASSHGLAGSSEQYF.

The chain has TRBV7-2 and TRBJ1-6; TRBD1 might be the D (5 bases). CDR1 and CDR2 (germline): SGHTA, FQGNSA. The V gene lost 6 bases and the J gene lost 7 bases, with 19 bases spanning the gap. This CDR3 contains 16 residues. The CDR3: CASRLSPGPGNSPLHF. The DNA for the CDR3 is TGTGCCAGCAGACTAAGTCCAGGGCCAGGGAATTCACCCCTCCACTTT. Full variable domain (rest looked up from reference TRBV7-2 and TRBJ1-6): GAGVSQSPSNKVTEKGKDVELRCDPISGHTALYWYRQSLGQGLEFLIYFQGNSAPDKSGLPSDRFSAERTGGSVSTLTIQRTQQEDSAVYLCASRLSPGPGNSPLHFGNGTRLTVT.

This clonotype was picked up many times. The rearrangement uses TRBV4-1 and TRBJ1-1, with 10 bases matching TRBD1. The CDR3 length is 15 residues. Per the germline V gene, CDR1 is MGHRA and CDR2 is YSYEKL. After removal of 3 bases from V and 3 bases from J, the junction contained 4 bases not matched to a gene. CDR3 sequence (DNA): TGCGCCAGCAGCCAGGGAGACAGGGGGCACACTGAAGCTTTCTTT. This translates into CASSQGDRGHTEAFF.

This clonotype has a count of ten or more. The chain couples TRBV28 to TRBJ1-4, with 8 bases aligning to TRBD1. In germline, CDR1 is MDHEN, CDR2 SYDVKM. CDR3 length: 15 amino acids. The ends lost 3 bases at V and 7 bases at J; junction bases unmatched: 7. The CDR3 spells CASSLGRGRSEKLFF. The CDR3 nucleotides read TGTGCCAGCAGTTTGGGCAGGGGGCGTAGTGAAAAACTGTTTTTT.

In its sample, this clonotype was seen a few times. The DNA for the CDR3 is TGCAGTGCCCATCTCGACAGGACCGGCGCTTTCTTT. Protein: CSAHLDRTGAFF. V gene TRBV20-1 combines with J gene TRBJ1-1, with D tentatively TRBD1 (6 bases). This CDR3 is built from 12 residues. The germline V gene encodes CDR1 DFQATT and CDR2 SNEGSKA (reference sequence). The V and J ends lost 6 bases and 11 bases respectively, with 19 bases between them.

This clonotype was seen many times. V and J are TRBV4-1 and TRBJ1-1; D is unresolved. The CDR3 extends over 15 amino acids. Germline V lookup: CDR1 MGHRA, CDR2 YSYEKL. Trimming took off 0 bases at V and 1 base at J, with 9 bases between the two ends. The CDR3 spells CASSQDQLGNTEAFF. DNA of the CDR3: TGCGCCAGCAGCCAAGATCAATTAGGGAACACTGAAGCTTTCTTT.

This clonotype was counted only a few times. The chain links TRBV3-1 to TRBJ1-5, with D unresolved. CDR3 length: 15 residues. Germline V gene data show CDR1 as LGHDT and CDR2 as YNNKEL (reference sequence). The V gene lost 0 bases and the J gene lost 4 bases, with 10 bases spanning the gap. The DNA of the CDR3 is TGTGCCAGCAGCCAAGATTACAGCCAAAATCAGCCCCAGCATTTT. Its translation is CASSQDYSQNQPQHF.

This clonotype has a count of ten or more. The rearrangement uses TRBV20-1 and TRBJ1-3; perhaps TRBD1 as D (6 bases). The length of the CDR3 is 14 residues. V lost 3 bases, J lost 4 bases, and 13 bases lay in between. From germline, CDR1 is DFQATT and CDR2 SNEGSKA (reference sequence). This CDR3 reads CSASPGQYGNTIYF. CDR3 in DNA: TGCAGTGCTAGCCCTGGACAGTACGGAAACACCATATATTTT.

This clonotype occurred a few times. This chain uses TRBV21-1 with TRBJ2-7; the listed D gene, TRBD1, was not tested against the DNA. TRBV21-1 is a known pseudogene. The CDR3 totals 17 residues. For the CDR3, the DNA is TGTGCCAGCAGCCGCCCCTCTGGTCGGGGATTCACCTACGAGCAGTACTTC. Protein sequence: CASSRPSGRGFTYEQYF.

This clonotype was counted a few times. V is TRBV28 and J is TRBJ2-4; tentatively, D is TRBD1 or TRBD2 (5 bases each). Trimming left V 1 base short and J 6 bases short, with 13 bases between. The length of the CDR3 is 15 residues. CDR1 MDHEN and CDR2 SYDVKM come from the germline V gene. CDR3 in DNA: TGTGCCAGCAGTTTATATCCCGGGGCGGGAAACATTCAGTACTTC. It specifies CASSLYPGAGNIQYF.

This clonotype has more than one count but fewer than ten. V and J are TRBV29-1 and TRBJ2-2, with D possibly matching TRBD1 (6 bases). This CDR3 region has 14 residues. CDR1 is SQVTM, CDR2 ANQGSEA, per germline. The V end was cut by 5 bases, the J end by 4 bases, with 14 bases between. The CDR3 region has the DNA TGCAGCGTTCCTGGACAGCCGGGCACCGGGGAGCTGTTTTTT. Amino acid sequence: CSVPGQPGTGELFF.

The chain carries TRBV12-3 or TRBV12-4 and TRBJ2-6; no clear D gene. V lost 5 bases and J lost 0, with 8 bases in between. This CDR3 region has 15 residues. DNA for the CDR3: TGTGCCAGCAGTGCCTTGTCCTCTGGGGCCAACGTCCTGACTTTC. Amino acids: CASSALSSGANVLTF.

This clonotype came up a few times. The V and J genes are TRBV20-1 and TRBJ2-1, with 7 bases matching TRBD2. This CDR3 has 13 residues. CDR1 is DFQATT and CDR2 is SNEGSKA in the germline V gene (reference sequence). With V trimmed by 4 bases and J by 9 bases, 9 bases remained unmatched. CDR3 region: CSANGAGDPEQFF. In nucleotides, the CDR3 is TGCAGTGCTAACGGGGCGGGAGATCCTGAGCAGTTCTTC.

This clonotype appeared a few times. V usage is TRBV11-2 and J usage is TRBJ2-7, with D tentatively TRBD1 (5 bases). V lost 1 base and J 4 bases, leaving 11 bases between the germline ends. The CDR3 is 14 amino acids. CDR1 and CDR2 (germline): SGHAT, FQNNGV. This CDR3 is CASSLVPRAYEQYF. In DNA, the CDR3 is TGTGCCAGCAGCTTAGTTCCCAGGGCGTACGAGCAGTACTTC.